A single sample is the source of the 12 T cell receptor beta chains below, sequenced in a study of blood T cell repertoires in COVID-19. Sequencing was performed with immunoSEQ multiplex PCR; in TCRdb, only in-frame clones are kept and a portion is missing. The table includes some 100,000 clones, roughly 90% detected once. Sequenced material: peripheral blood. These receptors were obtained from a man between 50 and 59 years old with active COVID-19.

The chain combines TRBV18 with TRBJ2-3, with 15 bases that match TRBD2. Per germline, CDR1 KGHSH and CDR2 LQKENI. The CDR3 has 16 amino acids. Trimming cost V 2 bases and J 4 bases; bases outside gene matches: 1. CDR3 nucleotide sequence: TGTGCCAGCTCACCATGGACTAGCGGGGGGGCAGATACGCAGTATTTT. Residues: CASSPWTSGGADTQYF. Based on the CDR3 plus reference TRBV18 and TRBJ2-3, the full variable domain is NAGVMQNPRHLVRRRGQEARLRCSPMKGHSHVYWYRQLPEEGLKFMVYLQKENIIDESGMPKERFSAEFPKEGPSILRIQQVVRGDSAAYFCASSPWTSGGADTQYFGPGTRLTVL.

V is TRBV6-5 and J is TRBJ2-5; 8 positions match TRBD1. J gave up 4 bases and V 5 bases, and 6 bases lay outside the gene matches. Germline CDR1 MNHEY, CDR2 SVGAGI. CDR3 length equals 14 residues. The chain's CDR3 is CASSTDRVPETQYF. The CDR3 bases are TGTGCCAGCAGTACGGACAGGGTCCCAGAGACCCAGTACTTC.

The CDR3 DNA reads TGCGCCAGCAGCTTAACCACAGGGGAGGTCACTGAAGCTTTCTTT. This gives the protein CASSLTTGEVTEAFF. The chain combines TRBV5-1 with TRBJ1-1; TRBD1 aligns across 7 bases. V was pared by 2 bases and J by 4 bases, with 8 bases of the junction left unmatched. Looked up from germline, CDR1 is SGHRS and CDR2 is YFSETQ. The CDR3 is 15 amino acids.

This rearrangement joins TRBV10-2 to TRBJ1-5, with D perhaps TRBD1 (5 bases). The CDR3 runs to 14 residues. Germline CDR1 reads WSHSY; CDR2 reads SAAADI. The V and J ends lost 6 bases and 7 bases respectively, with 16 bases between them. CDR3 region: CASRAGTWGQPQHF. CDR3 nucleotides: TGCGCCAGCAGGGCGGGGACTTGGGGACAGCCCCAGCATTTT.

By its share, this clone is medium-sized. The rearrangement joins TRBV5-5 to TRBJ2-1; D remains unclear. Germline lookup yields CDR1 SGHKS and CDR2 YYEKEE (reference sequence). V shed 2 bases and J shed 6 bases, with 6 bases lying between them. The CDR3 has 12 residues. CDR3 region: CASSFGFNEQFF. CDR3 nucleotides: TGTGCCAGCAGCTTCGGGTTCAATGAGCAGTTCTTC.

The V and J genes are TRBV19 and TRBJ2-5, with 12 bases aligning to TRBD2. V lost 9 bases, J lost 5 bases, and 7 bases stayed unmatched. Germline loops: CDR1 LNHDA, CDR2 SQIVND (reference sequence). The CDR3 length is 14 residues. The CDR3 coding sequence is TGTGCCAGCGCTAGCGGGGGGGCCGGGGAGACCCAGTACTTC. This sequence encodes CASASGGAGETQYF.

This chain joins TRBV5-6 and TRBJ1-1; D is unclear. CDR1 is SGHDT, CDR2 YYEEEE, per germline. The CDR3 runs to 13 residues. V shed 2 bases and J shed 1 base, with 6 bases lying between them. The CDR3 nucleotides are TGTGCCAGCAGCTTCTCGAGGAACACTGAAGCTTTCTTT. Amino acid sequence: CASSFSRNTEAFF. Full variable domain (outside the CDR3, taken from reference TRBV5-6 and TRBJ1-1): DAGVTQSPTHLIKTRGQQVTLRCSPKSGHDTVSWYQQALGQGPQFIFQYYEEEERQRGNFPDRFSGHQFPNYSSELNVNALLLGDSALYLCASSFSRNTEAFFGQGTRLTVV.

This chain uses TRBV2 with TRBJ2-1; a possible D gene is TRBD1 (6 bases). The germline V gene encodes CDR1 SNHLY and CDR2 FYNNEI. V lost 7 bases to trimming and J lost 10 bases, with 17 bases between them. The CDR3 consists of 13 residues. For the CDR3, the DNA is TGTGCCAGCACCCCGAACAGGGTTTTGGAGCAGTTCTTC. Its translation: CASTPNRVLEQFF. Based on the CDR3 plus reference TRBV2 and TRBJ2-1, the full variable domain is EPEVTQTPSHQVTQMGQEVILRCVPISNHLYFYWYRQILGQKVEFLVSFYNNEISEKSEIFDDQFSVERPDGSNFTLKIRSTKLEDSAMYFCASTPNRVLEQFFGPGTRLTVL.

The chain joins TRBV6-5 to TRBJ2-1, with 9 bases aligning to TRBD2. V shed 4 bases and J 10 bases; nucleotides not matched to a gene: 11. The germline V gene has CDR1 MNHEY and CDR2 SVGAGI. The CDR3 spans 15 residues. The CDR3 coding sequence is TGTGCCAGCAGTTCGGGACTAGCCCCCCGGGGAGAGCAGTTCTTC. Protein product: CASSSGLAPRGEQFF.

As to this clone: The sample holds other DNA sequences that translate to the same CDR3. This chain uses TRBV5-4 with TRBJ1-2; D remains ambiguous. The V gene lost 0 bases and the J gene lost 2 bases, with 5 bases spanning the gap. Germline V gives CDR1 SGHNT, CDR2 YYREEE (reference sequence). The CDR3 is 13 residues long. The CDR3 DNA follows: TGTGCCAGCAGCTTGGCGGGGAACTATGGCTACACCTTC. This gives the protein CASSLAGNYGYTF.

The V and J genes are TRBV4-1 and TRBJ1-2; 10 positions agree with TRBD1. V lost 1 base to trimming and J lost 7 bases; unmatched junction nucleotides: 6. This CDR3 is built from 15 residues. Germline CDR1 is MGHRA and CDR2 is YSYEKL. CDR3 sequence reads: CASSQVSGTGVGYTF. The CDR3 DNA sequence: TGCGCCAGCAGCCAAGTTTCCGGGACAGGGGTTGGCTACACCTTC.

The V call is TRBV19, the J call TRBJ2-1; tentatively, D is TRBD2 (7 bases). V dropped 3 bases and J dropped 11 bases, with 29 bases sitting between them. The CDR3 covers 18 residues. Germline assignment: CDR1 LNHDA and CDR2 SQIVND (reference sequence). CDR3: CASSITGRGRGEGFQQFF. Here the CDR3 DNA reads TGTGCCAGTAGTATTACGGGGCGCGGTAGGGGGGAGGGCTTTCAGCAGTTCTTC. The variable domain in full, with the rest retrieved from reference TRBV19 and TRBJ2-1, is DGGITQSPKYLFRKEGQNVTLSCEQNLNHDAMYWYRQDPGQGLRLIYYSQIVNDFQKGDIAEGYSVSREKKESFPLTVTSAQKNPTAFYLCASSITGRGRGEGFQQFFGPGTRLTVL.